This section outlines one T cell receptor beta chain sequence together with its context. Antigen: not known. This specimen comes from a study of vaccination effects on CD4 cells after COVID-19. Repertoires were generated with immunoSEQ multiplex PCR, while TCRdb's copy carries only in-frame clones and drops some. The sample contains fewer than 60,000 clones, around four fifths of which appear only once. The CDR3 totals 13 residues. Trimming shortened V by 5 bases and J by 4 bases, and 9 bases separated the two germline ends. Germline V gene sequence: CDR1 SGHRS, CDR2 YFSETQ. At the end of 10 days of culture, CD4+ T cells were isolated. Either the mRNA-1273 or the BNT162b2 vaccine was given to participants as two doses. Among the vaccine recipients, none had a prior SARS-CoV-2 infection, and nucleocapsid antibodies were negative.

The chain uses TRBV5-1 and TRBJ2-2, with D perhaps given as TRBD1 or TRBD2 (6 bases each). The clonotype was recovered from a human donor who received a COVID-19 vaccine. Sample: CD4+ T cells from PBMCs cultured without peptide, taken after COVID-19 vaccination. CDR3 loop: CASRGGTTGELFF. CDR3 DNA sequence: TGCGCCAGCAGAGGGGGGACCACCGGGGAGCTGTTTTTT. Filled out from reference TRBV5-1 and TRBJ2-2, the complete variable domain reads KAGVTQTPRYLIKTRGQQVTLSCSPISGHRSVSWYQQTPGQGLQFLFEYFSETQRNKGNFPGRFSGRQFSNSRSEMNVSTLELGDSALYLCASRGGTTGELFFGEGSRLTVL.